This is a list of T cell receptor beta chains from one sample in a study of blood T cell repertoires in COVID-19. The method was immunoSEQ multiplex PCR; TCRdb's version includes in-frame clones alone and lacks a portion of them. The data show about 160,000 clones, approximately 80% seen once. The material sequenced was peripheral blood. Receptors originate from a man between 60 and 75 years old with acute or convalescent COVID-19. The CDR3 runs from the conserved cysteine through the conserved F or W. The order of the fields is CDR3 protein, CDR3 DNA, V gene, D gene, J gene, clone size, CDR3 length. A D gene is named only where the DNA matches it firmly. Where a row states a size, it is once, few, many or the class of an expanded clone; other rows omit it.

CASSVGLGGGAEDTQYF TGTGCCAGCAGCGTTGGGTTAGGCGGGGGGGCGGAAGATACGCAGTATTTT TRBV9 TRBD2 TRBJ2-3 once 17
CASSFSGTGGGYGYTF TGTGCCAGCAGCTTCTCCGGGACAGGGGGCGGATATGGCTACACCTTC TRBV7-2 TRBD1 TRBJ1-2 . 16
CASSAVAGGTTGELFF TGCGCCAGCAGTGCGGTAGCGGGGGGGACCACCGGGGAGCTGTTTTTT TRBV10-2 TRBD2 TRBJ2-2 . 16
CASSVGGREQPQHF TGTGCCAGCAGTGTGGGGGGGCGCGAACAGCCCCAGCATTTT TRBV2 . TRBJ1-5 . 14
CASSYGSGGSQPQHF TGTGCCAGCAGTTACGGATCAGGGGGCAGTCAGCCCCAGCATTTT TRBV6-5 TRBD1 TRBJ1-5 . 15
CSARFRETQYF TGCAGTGCTAGATTCCGAGAGACCCAGTACTTC TRBV20-1 . TRBJ2-5 . 11
CASSEWRQGDTDTQYF TGTGCCAGCAGTGAATGGAGACAGGGCGACACAGATACGCAGTATTTT TRBV25-1 TRBD1 TRBJ2-3 . 16
CASSFPGHIYEQYF TGTGCCAGCAGCTTCCCGGGACATATCTACGAGCAGTACTTC TRBV5-6 . TRBJ2-7 . 14
CASSQDRLAADTQYF TGTGCCAGCAGCCAAGATCGACTAGCCGCAGATACGCAGTATTTT TRBV3-1/TRBV3-2 TRBD2 TRBJ2-3 . 15
CASSSTGVTNYGYTF TGTGCCAGCTCGTCTACAGGGGTGACTAACTATGGCTACACCTTC TRBV18 TRBD1 TRBJ1-2 . 15
CASSSWTGGGGSPLHF TGTGCCAGCAGCTCCTGGACAGGGGGTGGTGGATCACCCCTCCACTTT TRBV6-2/TRBV6-3 TRBD1 TRBJ1-6 . 16
CASGGQRLNTEAFF TGTGCCAGTGGGGGACAGCGATTGAACACTGAAGCTTTCTTT TRBV19 TRBD1 TRBJ1-1 many 14
CASTRTGRETQYF TGTGCCAGTACCCGGACAGGGCGAGAGACCCAGTACTTC TRBV2 TRBD1 TRBJ2-5 . 13
CASSVAGGGTDTQYF TGTGCCAGCAGCGTAGCGGGGGGGGGCACAGATACGCAGTATTTT TRBV9 TRBD2 TRBJ2-3 few 15
CASSLGQGNSPLHF TGTGCCAGCAGCTTAGGACAGGGGAATTCACCCCTCCACTTT TRBV13 TRBD1 TRBJ1-6 . 14
CASSQEEGSSYNSPLHF TGTGCCAGCAGCCAAGAGGAGGGGAGCTCCTATAATTCACCCCTCCACTTT TRBV3-1/TRBV3-2 . TRBJ1-6 . 17
CAWSVEGAMGNTEAFF TGTGCCTGGAGTGTAGAAGGGGCGATGGGGAACACTGAAGCTTTCTTT TRBV30 . TRBJ1-1 . 16
CASSEVRGGPTYEQYF TGTGCCAGCAGTGAAGTACGAGGGGGTCCCACCTACGAGCAGTACTTC TRBV2 . TRBJ2-7 . 16
CASREEMNTEAFF TGTGCCAGCCGGGAGGAAATGAACACTGAAGCTTTCTTT TRBV6-6 . TRBJ1-1 . 13
CAWSGPLNTEAFF TGTGCCTGGAGTGGGCCTCTGAACACTGAAGCTTTCTTT TRBV30 . TRBJ1-1 . 13
CASLRWGRRGTGELFF TGTGCCAGCCTTCGGTGGGGCAGGCGGGGGACCGGGGAGCTGTTTTTT TRBV7-9 TRBD2 TRBJ2-2 . 16
CASSLESGNRQPQHF TGTGCCAGCAGCTTAGAGTCAGGGAACCGTCAGCCCCAGCATTTT TRBV7-2 . TRBJ1-5 . 15
CATSDFLTATGETQYF TGTGCCACCAGTGATTTTCTTACGGCGACGGGAGAGACCCAGTACTTC TRBV24-1 . TRBJ2-5 . 16
CASSQAWTGGGEYGYTF TGCGCCAGCAGCCAAGCTTGGACAGGGGGAGGGGAGTATGGCTACACCTTC TRBV4-1 TRBD1 TRBJ1-2 . 17
CASRRGETQYF TGTGCCAGCAGGCGGGGAGAGACCCAGTACTTC TRBV12-3/TRBV12-4 . TRBJ2-5 . 11
CASSLEGGSYNEQFF TGCGCCAGCAGCTTGGAAGGGGGCAGCTACAATGAGCAGTTCTTC TRBV5-1 TRBD1 TRBJ2-1 . 15
CATSEGLGQPQHF TGTGCCACCTCCGAGGGATTAGGTCAGCCCCAGCATTTT TRBV14 . TRBJ1-5 . 13
CASSFPGHYGYTF TGTGCCAGCAGTTTTCCAGGTCACTATGGCTACACCTTC TRBV12-3/TRBV12-4 . TRBJ1-2 . 13
CASSYKPATGYTF TGTGCCAGCAGTTACAAGCCCGCCACTGGCTACACCTTC TRBV6-5 . TRBJ1-2 . 13
CASSLAAGSGNTIYF TGTGCCAGCAGCTTGGCCGCGGGTTCAGGAAACACCATATATTTT TRBV5-4 . TRBJ1-3 few 15
CASSRDRKQPQHF TGTGCCAGCAGCCGGGACAGAAAACAGCCCCAGCATTTT TRBV11-2 TRBD1 TRBJ1-5 . 13
CASSSSAAEQYF TGCGCCAGCAGCTCTTCAGCGGCCGAGCAGTACTTC TRBV5-1 . TRBJ2-7 . 12
CAWTPWGGSSYNSPLHF TGTGCCTGGACTCCTTGGGGCGGTAGCTCCTATAATTCACCCCTCCACTTT TRBV30 . TRBJ1-6 . 17
CASSYDYRANSPLHF TGTGCCAGCAGTTACGATTACAGGGCCAATTCACCCCTCCACTTT TRBV6-5 . TRBJ1-6 . 15
CASSPLPSGRRVLHF TGTGCCAGCAGCCCACTACCCTCCGGGAGGAGGGTTCTCCACTTT TRBV7-8 . TRBJ1-6 . 15
CASPRVGNTEAFF TGTGCTAGCCCGAGGGTAGGGAACACTGAAGCTTTCTTT TRBV12-5 . TRBJ1-1 . 13
CAWSVTLNTEAFF TGTGCCTGGAGTGTGACACTGAACACTGAAGCTTTCTTT TRBV30 . TRBJ1-1 . 13
CASRRGGVFSEQYF TGTGCCAGCAGGAGAGGGGGAGTCTTCTCCGAGCAGTACTTC TRBV5-5 . TRBJ2-7 . 14
CASTPGLDTGELFF TGTGCCAGCACCCCGGGACTCGACACCGGGGAGCTGTTTTTT TRBV7-2 . TRBJ2-2 . 14
CASSTSVNTGELFF TGTGCCAGTAGTACGAGTGTTAACACCGGGGAGCTGTTTTTT TRBV19 . TRBJ2-2 . 14
CASSRTGPPYEQYF TGTGCCAGCAGCCGGACAGGGCCCCCCTACGAGCAGTACTTC TRBV14 TRBD1 TRBJ2-7 . 14
CASSLVGGANYGYTF TGTGCCAGCAGTTTAGTGGGGGGAGCTAACTATGGCTACACCTTC TRBV27 . TRBJ1-2 once 15
CAVATGGGFGELFF TGTGCCGTAGCAACGGGGGGCGGTTTCGGGGAGCTGTTTTTT TRBV7-2 . TRBJ2-2 . 14
CASSLKPRILSGANVLTF TGTGCCAGCAGCTTAAAACCGCGTATTCTCTCTGGGGCCAACGTCCTGACTTTC TRBV7-8 . TRBJ2-6 . 18
CASSYSAGDYEQYF TGTGCCAGCAGTTACTCGGCAGGGGACTACGAGCAGTACTTC TRBV6-5 . TRBJ2-7 . 14
CASSPGDSYEQYF TGTGCCAGCAGCCCAGGGGACTCCTACGAGCAGTACTTC TRBV12-3/TRBV12-4 . TRBJ2-7 . 13